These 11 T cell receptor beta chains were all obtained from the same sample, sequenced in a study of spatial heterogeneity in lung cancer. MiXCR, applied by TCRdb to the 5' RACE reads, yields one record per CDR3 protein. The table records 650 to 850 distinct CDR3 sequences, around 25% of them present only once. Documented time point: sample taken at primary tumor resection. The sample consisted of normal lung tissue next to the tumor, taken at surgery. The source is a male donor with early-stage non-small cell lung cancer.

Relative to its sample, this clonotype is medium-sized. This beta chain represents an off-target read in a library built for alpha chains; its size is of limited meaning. The CDR3 protein is CSLGKATVNQPQHF. CDR3 DNA: TGCAGTCTAGGAAAGGCGACAGTAAATCAGCCCCAGCATTTT. The V and J genes are TRBV20-1 and TRBJ1-5; a weak D match, TRBD1 (5 bases). This CDR3 is built from 14 residues. CDR1 is DFQATT, CDR2 SNEGSKA, per germline (reference sequence). V was cut by 8 bases and J by 4 bases, with 18 bases left in between.

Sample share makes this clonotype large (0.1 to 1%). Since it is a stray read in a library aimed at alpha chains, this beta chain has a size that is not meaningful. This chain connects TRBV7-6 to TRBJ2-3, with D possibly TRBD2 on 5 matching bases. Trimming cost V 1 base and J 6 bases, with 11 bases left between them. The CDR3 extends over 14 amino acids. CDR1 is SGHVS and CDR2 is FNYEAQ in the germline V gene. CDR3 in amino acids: CASSLETGWDTQYF. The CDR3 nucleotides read TGTGCCAGCAGCTTAGAGACGGGATGGGATACGCAGTATTTT.

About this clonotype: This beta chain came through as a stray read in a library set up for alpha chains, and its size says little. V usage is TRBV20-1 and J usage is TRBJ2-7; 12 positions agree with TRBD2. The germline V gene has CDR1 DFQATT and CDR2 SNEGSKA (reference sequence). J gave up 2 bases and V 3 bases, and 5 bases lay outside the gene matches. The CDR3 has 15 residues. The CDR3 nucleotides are TGCAGTGCTAGGGAACTAGCGGGGGGTACCTACGAGCAGTACTTC. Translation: CSARELAGGTYEQYF.

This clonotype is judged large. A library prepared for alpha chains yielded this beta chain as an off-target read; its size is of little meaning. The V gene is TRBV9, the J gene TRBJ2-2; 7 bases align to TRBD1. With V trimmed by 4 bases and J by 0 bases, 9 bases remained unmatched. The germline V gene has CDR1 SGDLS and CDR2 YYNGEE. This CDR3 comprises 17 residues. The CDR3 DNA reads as TGTGCCAGCAGCCTCAAAGGGGGCGGCGCGAACACCGGGGAGCTGTTTTTT. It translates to CASSLKGGGANTGELFF.

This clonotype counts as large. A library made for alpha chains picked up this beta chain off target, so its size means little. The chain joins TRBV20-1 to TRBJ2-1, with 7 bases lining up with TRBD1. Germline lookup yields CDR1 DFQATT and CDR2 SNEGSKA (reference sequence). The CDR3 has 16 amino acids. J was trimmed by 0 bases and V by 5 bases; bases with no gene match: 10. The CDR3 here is CSAYESQGSSYNEQFF. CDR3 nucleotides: TGCAGTGCTTATGAATCACAGGGGAGCTCCTACAATGAGCAGTTCTTC.

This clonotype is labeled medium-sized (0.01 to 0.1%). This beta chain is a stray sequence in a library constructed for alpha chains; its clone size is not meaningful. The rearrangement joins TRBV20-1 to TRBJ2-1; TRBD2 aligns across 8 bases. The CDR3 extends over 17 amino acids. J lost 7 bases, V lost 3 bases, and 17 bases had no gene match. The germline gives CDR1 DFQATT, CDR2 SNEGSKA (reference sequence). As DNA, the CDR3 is TGCAGTGCTAGGGGGTTTGGAAATAGCGGGGCGAGGAATGAGCAGTTCTTC. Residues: CSARGFGNSGARNEQFF.

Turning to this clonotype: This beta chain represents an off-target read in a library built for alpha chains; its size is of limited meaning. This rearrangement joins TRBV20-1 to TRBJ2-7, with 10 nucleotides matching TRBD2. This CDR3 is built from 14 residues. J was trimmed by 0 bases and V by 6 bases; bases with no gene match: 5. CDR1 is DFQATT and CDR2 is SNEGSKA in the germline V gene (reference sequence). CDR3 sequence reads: CSAPLAGPSYEQYF. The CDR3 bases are TGCAGTGCCCCACTAGCGGGACCCTCCTACGAGCAGTACTTC.

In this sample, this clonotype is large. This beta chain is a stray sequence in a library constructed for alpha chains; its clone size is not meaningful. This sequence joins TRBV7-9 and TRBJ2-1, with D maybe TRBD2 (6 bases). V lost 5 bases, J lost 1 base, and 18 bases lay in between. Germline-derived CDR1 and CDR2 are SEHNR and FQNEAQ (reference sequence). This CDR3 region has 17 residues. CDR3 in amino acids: CASSGGRSGPSYNEQFF. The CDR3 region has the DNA TGTGCCAGCAGCGGGGGACGGAGCGGGCCTTCCTACAATGAGCAGTTCTTC.

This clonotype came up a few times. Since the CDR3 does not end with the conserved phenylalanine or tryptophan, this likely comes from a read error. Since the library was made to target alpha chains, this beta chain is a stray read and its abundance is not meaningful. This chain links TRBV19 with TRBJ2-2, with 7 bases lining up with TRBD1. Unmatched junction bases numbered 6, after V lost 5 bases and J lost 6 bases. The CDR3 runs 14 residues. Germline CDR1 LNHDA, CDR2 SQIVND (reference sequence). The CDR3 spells CASSSDRVSGELFS. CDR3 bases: TGTGCCAGTAGTTCCGACAGGGTTTCCGGGGAGCTGTTTTCT.

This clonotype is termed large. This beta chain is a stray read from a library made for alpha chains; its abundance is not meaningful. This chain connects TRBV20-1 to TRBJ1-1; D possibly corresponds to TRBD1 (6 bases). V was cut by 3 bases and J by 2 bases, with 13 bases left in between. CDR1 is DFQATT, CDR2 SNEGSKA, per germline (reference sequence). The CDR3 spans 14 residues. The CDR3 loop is CSASISQGNTEAFF. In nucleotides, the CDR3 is TGCAGTGCTAGTATTTCACAGGGAAACACTGAAGCTTTCTTT.

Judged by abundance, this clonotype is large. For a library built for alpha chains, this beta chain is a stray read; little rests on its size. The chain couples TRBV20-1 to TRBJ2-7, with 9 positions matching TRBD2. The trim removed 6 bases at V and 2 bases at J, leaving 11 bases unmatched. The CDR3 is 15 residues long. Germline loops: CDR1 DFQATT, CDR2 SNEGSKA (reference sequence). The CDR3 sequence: CSAFHPSSGTYEQYF. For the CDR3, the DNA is TGCAGTGCCTTCCACCCATCTAGCGGGACCTACGAGCAGTACTTC.